These 14 T cell receptor beta chains were sequenced from one sample in a study of cytomegalovirus exposure and HLA in healthy donors. Primers: 60 Vbeta forward and 13 Jbeta reverse. Repertoires were generated with immunoSEQ multiplex PCR, while TCRdb's copy carries only in-frame clones and drops some. The table lists roughly 190,000 clones, over 60% of them singletons, with approximately 0.99% in the top ten. The source material was PBMCs. Source of these receptors: a woman aged 35 to 49 in good health and CMV-seronegative.

This clone has a single count. Other DNA sequences in the same sample also yield this CDR3. V usage is TRBV10-3 and J usage is TRBJ2-1; D remains ambiguous. Looked up from germline, CDR1 is ENHRY and CDR2 is SYGVKD. Between the trimmed V and J ends, which lost 4 bases and 5 bases, there was a span of 6 bases. The CDR3 contains 12 residues. CDR3 in amino acids: CAISGQDNEQFF. CDR3 in DNA: TGTGCCATCAGTGGGCAGGACAATGAGCAGTTCTTC.

The chain has TRBV30 and TRBJ2-7, with TRBD1 matching 7 bases. The V segment lost 0 bases and the J segment 7 bases; nucleotides outside the gene matches: 3. The CDR3 covers 12 residues. Germline V gene sequence: CDR1 GTSNPN, CDR2 SVGIG (reference sequence). As DNA, the CDR3 is TGTGCCTGGAGTGTACAGGGGCATGAGCAGTACGTC. It is translated as CAWSVQGHEQYV.

The chain carries TRBV27 and TRBJ1-1; D is unresolved. The CDR3 consists of 16 residues. The V end was cut by 3 bases, the J end by 5 bases, with 19 bases between. Germline CDR1 is MNHEY and CDR2 is SMNVEV (reference sequence). Here the CDR3 DNA reads TGTGCCAGCAGTTTGACCGTTGGAACAACGGGGACTGAAGCTTTCTTT. It specifies CASSLTVGTTGTEAFF.

J is TRBJ2-2 and V is TRBV7-2, with D possibly matching TRBD1 (6 bases). The germline V gene encodes CDR1 SGHTA and CDR2 FQGNSA. This CDR3 has 14 amino acids. The V end was cut by 5 bases, the J end by 3 bases, with 10 bases between. CDR3 region: CASSTGWHTGELFF. CDR3 bases: TGTGCCAGCAGCACAGGGTGGCACACCGGGGAGCTGTTTTTT. Variable domain in full (rest from reference TRBV7-2 and TRBJ2-2): GAGVSQSPSNKVTEKGKDVELRCDPISGHTALYWYRQSLGQGLEFLIYFQGNSAPDKSGLPSDRFSAERTGGSVSTLTIQRTQQEDSAVYLCASSTGWHTGELFFGEGSRLTVL.

The chain is built from TRBV23-1 and TRBJ1-2; no clear D gene. TRBV23-1 is placed among ORFs of uncertain function. This CDR3 has 11 residues. Trimming pared 9 bases from V and 4 bases from J, leaving 9 bases between. The CDR3 spells CARGVGYGYTF. The CDR3 DNA follows: TGCGCCAGAGGAGTGGGCTATGGCTACACCTTC.

This chain uses TRBV28 with TRBJ2-1; 16 bases line up with TRBD2. The CDR3 has 14 residues. Unmatched junction bases numbered 4, after V lost 7 bases and J lost 10 bases. Per germline, CDR1 MDHEN and CDR2 SYDVKM. The DNA of the CDR3 is TGTGCCAGCATAGGGACTAGCGGGAGGGTAGAGCAGTTCTTC. It is translated as CASIGTSGRVEQFF.

The chain combines TRBV6-5 with TRBJ1-3; weak D call: TRBD1 (5 bases). The CDR3 is 14 residues long. Trimming cost V 5 bases and J 0 bases, with 8 bases left between them. CDR1 and CDR2 (germline): MNHEY, SVGAGI. The CDR3 here is CASSLQGSGNTIYF. The CDR3 DNA reads as TGTGCCAGCAGTCTCCAGGGCTCTGGAAACACCATATATTTT.

This chain uses TRBV13 with TRBJ2-7, with TRBD1 matching over 9 bases. The ends lost 4 bases at V and 6 bases at J; junction bases unmatched: 10. The CDR3 extends over 15 amino acids. The germline V gene encodes CDR1 PRHDT and CDR2 FYEKMQ (reference sequence). The CDR3 nucleotides are TGTGCCAGCAGCTCTATGGGACAGGGTGGGATCGAGCAGTACGTC. This sequence encodes CASSSMGQGGIEQYV.

The genes are TRBV11-2 and TRBJ2-1; 9 bases are shared with TRBD2. Germline CDR1 is SGHAT and CDR2 is FQNNGV. J lost 4 bases, V lost 6 bases, and 7 bases had no gene match. The CDR3 consists of 15 residues. The CDR3 region is CASSPTTSGYNEQFF. The CDR3 coding sequence is TGTGCCAGCAGTCCCACCACTAGCGGGTACAATGAGCAGTTCTTC.

The chain combines TRBV9 with TRBJ1-2; D is ambiguous. Germline V CDR1 and CDR2: SGDLS, YYNGEE. Trimming pared 4 bases from V and 4 bases from J, leaving 14 bases between. The CDR3 contains 14 residues. The CDR3 bases are TGTGCCAGCAGCCCAGGAGGCCTTCTCTATGGCTACACCTTC. It specifies CASSPGGLLYGYTF.

The J gene is TRBJ2-5, the V gene TRBV29-1; no definite D call. CDR3 length: 12 amino acids. V gave up 4 bases and J gave up 1 base, with 7 bases separating them. In germline, CDR1 is SQVTM, CDR2 ANQGSEA. The CDR3 DNA follows: TGCAGCGTTGTAACGGTCCAAGAGACCCAGTACTTC. Amino acids: CSVVTVQETQYF.

The DNA of the CDR3 is TGCAGCGTTTCTGAGGTGAACACTGAAGCTTTCTTT. Translation: CSVSEVNTEAFF. The J gene is TRBJ1-1, the V gene TRBV29-1; D is unclear. This CDR3 has 12 residues. Germline V CDR1 and CDR2: SQVTM, ANQGSEA. Trimming cost V 5 bases and J 0 bases, with 7 bases left between them. Combining the CDR3 with reference TRBV29-1 and TRBJ1-1 gives the whole variable domain SAVISQKPSRDICQRGTSLTIQCQVDSQVTMMFWYRQQPGQSLTLIATANQGSEATYESGFVIDKFPISRPNLTFSTLTVSNMSPEDSSIYLCSVSEVNTEAFFGQGTRLTVV.

The chain is built from TRBV5-4 and TRBJ2-3, with 11 nucleotides matching TRBD1. The CDR3 length is 16 residues. The trim removed 4 bases at V and 3 bases at J, leaving 7 bases unmatched. Germline assignment: CDR1 SGHNT and CDR2 YYREEE (reference sequence). The CDR3 DNA is TGTGCCAGCAGCCTAAGGACAGGGGGCGCGACAGATACGCAGTATTTT. This codes for CASSLRTGGATDTQYF.

This chain joins TRBV30 and TRBJ2-7, with 14 bases matching TRBD2. This CDR3 contains 15 residues. The J segment lost 4 bases and the V segment lost 4 bases, leaving 6 bases of the junction unmatched. Germline V gene sequence: CDR1 GTSNPN, CDR2 SVGIG (reference sequence). As DNA, the CDR3 is TGTGCCTGGAACCGACTAGCGGGAGGGGTATACGAGCAGTACTTC. Amino acids: CAWNRLAGGVYEQYF.